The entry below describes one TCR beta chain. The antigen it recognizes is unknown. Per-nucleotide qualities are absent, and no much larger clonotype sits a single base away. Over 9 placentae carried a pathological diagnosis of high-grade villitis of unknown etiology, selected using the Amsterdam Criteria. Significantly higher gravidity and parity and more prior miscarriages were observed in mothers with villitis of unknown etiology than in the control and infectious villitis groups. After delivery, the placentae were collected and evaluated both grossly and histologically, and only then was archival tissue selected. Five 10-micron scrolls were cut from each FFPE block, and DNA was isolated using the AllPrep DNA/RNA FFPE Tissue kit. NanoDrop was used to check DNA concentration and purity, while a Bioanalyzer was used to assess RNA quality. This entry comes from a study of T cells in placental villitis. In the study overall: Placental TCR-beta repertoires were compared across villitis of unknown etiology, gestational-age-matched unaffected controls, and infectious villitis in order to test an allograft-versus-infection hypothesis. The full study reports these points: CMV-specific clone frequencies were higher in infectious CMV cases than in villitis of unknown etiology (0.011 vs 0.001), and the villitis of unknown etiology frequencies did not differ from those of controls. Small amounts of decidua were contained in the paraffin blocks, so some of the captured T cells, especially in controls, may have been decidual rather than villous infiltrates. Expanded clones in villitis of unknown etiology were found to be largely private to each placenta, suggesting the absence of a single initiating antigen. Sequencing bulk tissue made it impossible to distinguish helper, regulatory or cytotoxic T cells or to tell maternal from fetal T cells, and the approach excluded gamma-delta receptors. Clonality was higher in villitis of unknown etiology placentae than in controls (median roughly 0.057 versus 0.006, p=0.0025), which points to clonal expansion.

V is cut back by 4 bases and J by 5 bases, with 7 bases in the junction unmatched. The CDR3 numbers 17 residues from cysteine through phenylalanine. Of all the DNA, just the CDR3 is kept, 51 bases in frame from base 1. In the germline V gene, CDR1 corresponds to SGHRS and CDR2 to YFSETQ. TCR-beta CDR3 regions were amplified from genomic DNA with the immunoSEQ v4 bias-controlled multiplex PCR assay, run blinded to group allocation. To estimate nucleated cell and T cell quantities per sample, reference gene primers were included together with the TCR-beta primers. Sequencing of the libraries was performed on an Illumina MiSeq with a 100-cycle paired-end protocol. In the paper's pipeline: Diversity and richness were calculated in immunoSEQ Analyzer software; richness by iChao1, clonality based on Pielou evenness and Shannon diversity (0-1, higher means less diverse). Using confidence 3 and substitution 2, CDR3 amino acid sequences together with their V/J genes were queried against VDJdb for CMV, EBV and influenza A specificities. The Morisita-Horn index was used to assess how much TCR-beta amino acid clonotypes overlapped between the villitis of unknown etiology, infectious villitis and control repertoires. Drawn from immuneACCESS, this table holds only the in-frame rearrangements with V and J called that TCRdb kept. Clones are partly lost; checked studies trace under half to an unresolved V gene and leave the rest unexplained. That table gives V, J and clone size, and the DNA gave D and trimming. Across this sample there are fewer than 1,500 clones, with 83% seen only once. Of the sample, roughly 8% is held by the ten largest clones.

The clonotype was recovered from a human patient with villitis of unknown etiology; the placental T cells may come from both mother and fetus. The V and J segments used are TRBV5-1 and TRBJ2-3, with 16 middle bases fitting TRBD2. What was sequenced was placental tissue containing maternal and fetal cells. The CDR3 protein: CASSTGTSGGAGDTQYF. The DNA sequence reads TGCGCCAGCAGCACCGGGACTAGCGGGGGGGCTGGAGATACGCAGTATTTT.